What follows are 10 T cell receptor beta chains derived from one specimen sequenced in a study of T cell clones after liver transplantation. The assay was immunoSEQ multiplex PCR, and TCRdb's table has in-frame clones only and misses some. The table shows approximately 68,000 clones, with roughly 80% occurring only once. Here the sequenced sample was CD4+ T cells from blood, taken before liver transplant. The origin of the receptors is a human donor who received a liver transplant.

J is TRBJ2-2 and V is TRBV27; possibly TRBD2 for D (6 bases). The germline gives CDR1 MNHEY, CDR2 SMNVEV (reference sequence). Deletions cut 3 bases from V and 1 base from J, with 21 bases between. The CDR3 consists of 19 residues. The chain's CDR3 is CASSLGGWVREMNTGELFF. CDR3 in DNA: TGTGCCAGCAGTTTGGGGGGTTGGGTGCGAGAGATGAACACCGGGGAGCTGTTTTTT.

The sample holds one count of this clone. The gene calls are TRBV5-4 and TRBJ2-3, with D perhaps matching TRBD1 or TRBD2 (5 bases each). The ends were cut back, 1 base at V and 7 bases at J, with 16 bases in the middle. The CDR3 covers 15 residues. Germline V gene lookup returns CDR1 SGHNT and CDR2 YYREEE (reference sequence). CDR3 sequence: CASSLRKGSQYTQYF. CDR3 nucleotides: TGTGCCAGCAGCTTGAGGAAGGGGAGCCAATATACGCAGTATTTT.

The V gene is TRBV7-2, the J gene TRBJ2-5; TRBD2 matches at 9 bases. Trimming took 5 bases from V and 4 from J; bases not matched to a gene: 14. Germline V gene lookup returns CDR1 SGHTA and CDR2 FQGNSA. This CDR3 region has 17 residues. CDR3 loop: CASSRISPGLAVETQYF. The CDR3 nucleotides read TGTGCCAGCAGCCGGATCTCTCCGGGACTAGCAGTAGAGACCCAGTACTTC.

This chain uses TRBV7-3 with TRBJ2-5; 11 bases line up with TRBD2. Germline V gene data show CDR1 as SGHTA and CDR2 as FQGTGA. The CDR3 spans 14 residues. J gave up 5 bases and V 4 bases, and 3 bases lay outside the gene matches. The CDR3, as DNA: TGTGCCAGCAGCTCCGCTAGCGGGAGGGAGACCCAGTACTTC. Encoded protein: CASSSASGRETQYF.

This chain connects TRBV2 to TRBJ1-1, with a tentative D call TRBD1 (5 bases). Trimming left V 3 bases short and J 7 bases short, with 15 bases between. In germline, CDR1 is SNHLY, CDR2 FYNNEI. The CDR3 length is 14 residues. The CDR3, as DNA: TGTGCCAGCAGTGACAGCCGGGGACGAAGTGAAGCTTTCTTT. Amino acids: CASSDSRGRSEAFF.

This sequence joins TRBV27 and TRBJ2-7; a possible D gene is TRBD1 (6 bases). The CDR3 loop spans 13 amino acids. Germline lookup yields CDR1 MNHEY and CDR2 SMNVEV (reference sequence). Trimming took 5 bases from V and 6 from J, leaving 14 bases between them. The CDR3 is CASSASLGGEQYF. Written as DNA, the CDR3 is TGTGCCAGCAGTGCAAGCCTAGGGGGCGAGCAGTACTTC.

This chain joins TRBV28 and TRBJ1-4, with D possibly being TRBD1 (5 bases). Between the trimmed V and J ends, which lost 3 bases and 7 bases, there was a span of 15 bases. Per germline, CDR1 MDHEN and CDR2 SYDVKM. CDR3 length: 15 amino acids. CDR3 nucleotide sequence: TGTGCCAGCAGTTTGTCCGGGGCTCGTGTTGAAAAACTGTTTTTT. It translates to CASSLSGARVEKLFF. Variable domain in full (rest from reference TRBV28 and TRBJ1-4): DVKVTQSSRYLVKRTGEKVFLECVQDMDHENMFWYRQDPGLGLRLIYFSYDVKMKEKGDIPEGYSVSREKKERFSLILESASTNQTSMYLCASSLSGARVEKLFFGSGTQLSVL.

The chain uses TRBV5-1 and TRBJ1-1; D possibly corresponds to TRBD1 (6 bases). Per germline, CDR1 SGHRS and CDR2 YFSETQ. V shed 4 bases and J shed 3 bases, with 10 bases lying between them. The CDR3 length is 13 residues. The DNA of the CDR3 is TGCGCCAGCAGCCTCACAGGGCACACTGAAGCTTTCTTT. It yields the protein CASSLTGHTEAFF.

The chain has TRBV6-1 and TRBJ1-4, with TRBD1 matching 7 bases. This CDR3 region has 15 residues. Per germline, CDR1 MNHNS and CDR2 SASEGT. J lost 8 bases, V lost 4 bases, and 10 bases had no gene match. CDR3: CASSGRQGRKEKLFF. CDR3 coding DNA: TGTGCCAGCAGTGGTAGACAGGGACGTAAGGAAAAACTGTTTTTT.

Relative to its sample, this clone is medium-sized. The genes are TRBV2 and TRBJ1-2; D may be TRBD1 (6 bases). Germline CDR1 is SNHLY and CDR2 is FYNNEI. There are 15 residues in the CDR3. V gave up 8 bases and J gave up 4 bases, with 20 bases separating them. The CDR3 DNA sequence: TGTGCCAGCCTCCTGGGGGGGGCAGAGGGCTATGGCTACACCTTC. Translated: CASLLGGAEGYGYTF.